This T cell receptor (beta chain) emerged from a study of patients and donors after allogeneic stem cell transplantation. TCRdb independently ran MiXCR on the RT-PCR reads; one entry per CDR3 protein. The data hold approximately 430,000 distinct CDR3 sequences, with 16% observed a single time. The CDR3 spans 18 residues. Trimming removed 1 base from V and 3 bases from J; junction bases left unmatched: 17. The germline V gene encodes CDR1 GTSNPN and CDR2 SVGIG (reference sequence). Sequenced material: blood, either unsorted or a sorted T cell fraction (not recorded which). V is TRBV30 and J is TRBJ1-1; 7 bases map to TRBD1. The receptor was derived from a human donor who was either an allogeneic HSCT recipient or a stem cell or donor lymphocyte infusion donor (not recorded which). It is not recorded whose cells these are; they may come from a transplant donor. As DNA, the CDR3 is TGTGCCTGGAGTGGGGGGGGGCACAGGGGCCCCATCTACACTGAAGCTTTCTTT. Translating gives CAWSGGGHRGPIYTEAFF.